The 3 T cell receptor beta chains below come from one sample, sequenced in a study of blood T cell repertoires in COVID-19. Sequenced by immunoSEQ multiplex PCR; TCRdb stores in-frame clones only, minus some. The sample lists approximately 330,000 clones; 80% to 90% were seen once. Sequences were obtained from PBMCs or T cells enriched from blood (not recorded which). These receptor sequences come from a woman aged 40-49 years with acute COVID-19.

This clone was recorded a few times. The chain uses TRBV5-1 and TRBJ1-5; 7 nucleotides agree with TRBD1. The junction had 3 bases not matched to a gene; V was cut back by 0 bases and J by 3 bases. This CDR3 has 15 residues. In germline, CDR1 is SGHRS, CDR2 YFSETQ. DNA of the CDR3: TGCGCCAGCAGCTTGGAGGGGGCACACAATCAGCCCCAGCATTTT. The encoded protein is CASSLEGAHNQPQHF.

This rearrangement joins TRBV15 to TRBJ2-7, with TRBD2 as a possible D gene (5 bases). The germline V and J ends were trimmed by 0 bases and 3 bases, with 12 bases remaining between them. This CDR3 contains 15 residues. Germline V gene lookup returns CDR1 LNHNV and CDR2 YYDKDF (reference sequence). CDR3 DNA: TGTGCCACCAGCAGAGATCCGGGATATAACTACGAGCAGTACTTC. Translation: CATSRDPGYNYEQYF.

The chain recombines TRBV6-4 with TRBJ1-2, with D possibly being TRBD1 (6 bases). Germline V CDR1 and CDR2: MRHNA, SNTAGT. This CDR3 contains 15 residues. V lost 0 bases and J 1 base, leaving 9 bases between the germline ends. CDR3 amino acids: CASSDSGGRNYGYTF. The CDR3 DNA reads as TGTGCCAGCAGTGACTCCGGGGGGCGTAACTATGGCTACACCTTC.